The sequence of this T cell receptor (beta chain) was determined in a study of blood T cell repertoires in COVID-19. This table comes from immunoSEQ multiplex PCR, and its TCRdb copy is limited to in-frame clones, with some not included. The sample lists 130,000 to 150,000 clones; around 81% were seen once. This receptor was taken from a woman in her thirties or forties with active or convalescent COVID-19. Sequencing was carried out using peripheral blood.

The CDR3 protein is CASSFPSGSQTGELFF. The CDR3 nucleotides are TGTGCCAGCAGTTTTCCAAGCGGGAGCCAGACCGGGGAGCTGTTTTTT. This chain links TRBV27 with TRBJ2-2; 8 positions match TRBD2. Germline trimming cut 3 bases from V and 5 bases from J; bases unmatched to any gene: 8. Germline CDR1 reads MNHEY; CDR2 reads SMNVEV (reference sequence). CDR3 length: 16 amino acids.